This passage covers 4 T cell receptor beta chains from one sample sequenced in a study of T cells after yellow fever vaccination. In TCRdb, the 5' RACE reads were re-called with MiXCR into one record per CDR3 protein. The table has some 300,000 distinct CDR3 sequences, around a tenth seen once. Sequenced material: CD4+ T cells sorted from PBMCs, taken 45 days after the yellow fever booster vaccination. These receptors were taken from a man between 18 and 29 years old who received the YFV17D yellow fever vaccine.

This clonotype was found a few times. One end of the junction fails to match germline, which may point to a read error. The chain couples TRBV7-2 to TRBJ1-2; tentatively, D is TRBD1 (5 bases). Germline loops: CDR1 SGHTA, CDR2 FQGNSA. This CDR3 is built from 13 residues. CDR3 loop: CASTLRQGDGYTF. CDR3 bases: TGTGCCAGCACCTTAAGACAAGGGGATGGCTACACCTTC. Variable domain in full (rest from reference TRBV7-2 and TRBJ1-2): GAGVSQSPSNKVTEKGKDVELRCDPISGHTALYWYRQSLGQGLEFLIYFQGNSAPDKSGLPSDRFSAERTGGSVSTLTIQRTQQEDSAVYLCASTLRQGDGYTFGSGTRLTVV.

This clonotype was found a few times. The chain couples TRBV28 to TRBJ1-1, with D perhaps TRBD1 (5 bases). CDR1 is MDHEN, CDR2 SYDVKM, per germline. Trimming cost V 5 bases and J 4 bases, with 17 bases left between them. This CDR3 contains 15 residues. As DNA, the CDR3 is TGTGCCAGCAGTCCCCAGCCAGGGAGGAGCACTGAAGCTTTCTTT. Translation gives CASSPQPGRSTEAFF.

The rearrangement joins TRBV7-2 to TRBJ1-2, with D maybe TRBD1 (6 bases). CDR3 length: 14 amino acids. The V gene's germline CDR1 is SGHTA and CDR2 FQGNSA. V lost 5 bases to trimming and J lost 7 bases, with 17 bases between them. Here the CDR3 reads CASSTYTGMTGYTF. Written as DNA, the CDR3 is TGTGCCAGCAGCACGTATACAGGGATGACTGGCTACACCTTC.

This clonotype was observed a handful of times. This chain uses TRBV12-3 or TRBV12-4 with TRBJ1-3; possibly TRBD1 for D (6 bases). The length of the CDR3 is 14 residues. V shed 8 bases and J shed 3 bases, with 14 bases lying between them. CDR3 in amino acids: CASVGGFIGNTIYF. The CDR3 DNA sequence: TGTGCCAGCGTAGGGGGTTTTATTGGAAACACCATATATTTT.